The clone carrying this TCR beta chain was found many times. Axillary draining lymph nodes of breast cancer patients supplied the node samples. The sample is drawn from a study of breast tumors, draining lymph nodes, adjacent tissues. Germline CDR1 and CDR2: LNHDA and SQIVND (reference sequence). This CDR3 region has 17 residues. Unmatched junction bases numbered 7, after V lost 4 bases and J lost 2 bases. TCRdb used MiXCR to reprocess the multiplex PCR reads, holding one entry per CDR3 protein. The sample records tens of thousands of distinct CDR3 sequences, roughly a fifth being singletons. J is TRBJ2-1 and V is TRBV19, with TRBD2 matching over 11 bases. The sequence was collected from a female donor with breast cancer. Some clones in this sample may be carry-over from other donors' samples. Material: axillary lymph node tissue. CDR3 sequence: CASSTAGLAATYNEQFF. The CDR3 bases are TGTGCCAGTAGTACCGCGGGACTAGCGGCCACCTACAATGAGCAGTTCTTC.